These 25 T cell receptor beta chains share one sample of origin, sequenced in a study of blood T cell repertoires in COVID-19. The data were produced by immunoSEQ multiplex PCR, yet TCRdb's version contains in-frame clones alone and is incomplete. The table records about 120,000 clones, 65% to 85% of them present only once. Sequencing was performed on peripheral blood. The receptors originated from a woman between 65 and 79 years old with acute or convalescent COVID-19.

This clone was recorded only once. The V and J genes are TRBV9 and TRBJ2-2; 9 nucleotides line up with TRBD2. Germline V gene data show CDR1 as SGDLS and CDR2 as YYNGEE. With V trimmed by 7 bases and J by 4 bases, 8 bases remained unmatched. The CDR3 totals 15 residues. CDR3: CASCRLAESTGELFF. The CDR3, as DNA: TGTGCCAGCTGTCGACTAGCGGAGTCCACCGGGGAGCTGTTTTTT. Looking up the rest from reference TRBV9 and TRBJ2-2 gives the full variable domain: DSGVTQTPKHLITATGQRVTLRCSPRSGDLSVYWYQQSLDQGLQFLIQYYNGEERAKGNILERFSAQQFPDLHSELNLSSLELGDSALYFCASCRLAESTGELFFGEGSRLTVL.

The gene calls are TRBV5-4 and TRBJ1-2; unclear D gene. Trimming removed 2 bases from V and 2 bases from J, with 10 bases in between. This CDR3 region has 14 residues. Germline CDR1 and CDR2: SGHNT and YYREEE (reference sequence). CDR3 amino acids: CASSFPGGNYGYTF. The CDR3, as DNA: TGTGCCAGCAGCTTCCCAGGAGGCAACTATGGCTACACCTTC.

The V and J genes are TRBV7-3 and TRBJ2-5; 8 bases agree with TRBD1. Germline trimming cut 3 bases from V and 4 bases from J; bases unmatched to any gene: 1. Germline V gene data show CDR1 as SGHTA and CDR2 as FQGTGA. The CDR3 loop spans 13 amino acids. This chain's CDR3 is CASSFGQGETQYF. DNA for the CDR3: TGTGCCAGCAGCTTCGGACAGGGAGAGACCCAGTACTTC.

This chain uses TRBV5-1 with TRBJ2-3; 10 bases match TRBD1. V gave up 0 bases and J gave up 3 bases; unmatched junction bases: 4. Germline lookup yields CDR1 SGHRS and CDR2 YFSETQ. The CDR3 extends over 16 amino acids. The CDR3 DNA follows: TGCGCCAGCAGCTTGGAGACAGGGGGCGCGACAGATACGCAGTATTTT. Translating it yields CASSLETGGATDTQYF.

This chain uses TRBV12-3 or TRBV12-4 with TRBJ1-2; D gene unclear. V was cut by 5 bases and J by 4 bases, with 11 bases left in between. CDR3 length: 13 residues. The chain's CDR3 is CASSIREIYGYTF. As DNA, the CDR3 is TGTGCCAGCAGTATCCGGGAGATCTATGGCTACACCTTC.

The chain is built from TRBV19 and TRBJ2-2, with unresolved D. This CDR3 comprises 14 residues. CDR1 and CDR2 from the germline V gene are LNHDA and SQIVND (reference sequence). Trimming shortened V by 4 bases and J by 1 base, and 7 bases separated the two germline ends. As DNA, the CDR3 is TGTGCCAGTAGTAATGGCAGGAACACCGGGGAGCTGTTTTTT. It yields the protein CASSNGRNTGELFF.

This clone was recorded only once. This chain uses TRBV18 with TRBJ2-1; 11 positions agree with TRBD2. Germline lookup yields CDR1 KGHSH and CDR2 LQKENI. V lost 6 bases to trimming and J lost 7 bases; unmatched junction nucleotides: 8. The CDR3 is 15 amino acids. CDR3 protein: CASSELAGVWNEQFF. The CDR3 coding sequence is TGTGCCAGCTCGGAACTAGCGGGAGTATGGAATGAGCAGTTCTTC. The variable domain in full, with the rest retrieved from reference TRBV18 and TRBJ2-1, is NAGVMQNPRHLVRRRGQEARLRCSPMKGHSHVYWYRQLPEEGLKFMVYLQKENIIDESGMPKERFSAEFPKEGPSILRIQQVVRGDSAAYFCASSELAGVWNEQFFGPGTRLTVL.

This clone was counted a single time. J is TRBJ2-7 and V is TRBV20-1, with TRBD2 matching 8 bases. This CDR3 is 15 amino acids long. Germline values: CDR1 DFQATT, CDR2 SNEGSKA (reference sequence). V shed 3 bases and J 0 bases; nucleotides not matched to a gene: 7. The CDR3 region is CSASRSSGPSYEQYF. The CDR3 DNA is TGCAGTGCTAGTCGGTCTAGCGGGCCCTCCTACGAGCAGTACTTC.

The V call is TRBV2, the J call TRBJ1-1, with 7 bases fitting TRBD1. CDR3 size: 14 residues. Germline V gene lookup returns CDR1 SNHLY and CDR2 FYNNEI. V gave up 4 bases and J gave up 6 bases; unmatched junction bases: 8. CDR3 in DNA: TGTGCCAGCAGTGGGGACAGCCTCTTCGCTGAAGCTTTCTTT. Its translation: CASSGDSLFAEAFF.

The chain uses TRBV7-9 and TRBJ2-7; D is undetermined. The V end lost 5 bases, the J end lost 6 bases, and 11 bases lay between the germline ends. CDR1 and CDR2 from the germline V gene are SEHNR and FQNEAQ (reference sequence). This CDR3 region has 12 residues. The DNA for the CDR3 is TGTGCCAGCAGCCACACGCGGCTCGAGCAGTACTTC. It specifies CASSHTRLEQYF.

CDR3 coding DNA: TGTGCCAGCAGCGTAGCTCCTAGCGGGAGAGGCACAGATACGCAGTATTTT. It is translated as CASSVAPSGRGTDTQYF. V is TRBV9 and J is TRBJ2-3; 10 nucleotides agree with TRBD2. The germline gives CDR1 SGDLS, CDR2 YYNGEE. This CDR3 has 17 amino acids. V trimming: 0 bases; J trimming: 1 base; junction bases outside the gene matches: 5.

This clone was detected once. The chain couples TRBV9 to TRBJ2-1, with D perhaps matching TRBD2 (7 bases). The length of the CDR3 is 16 residues. V lost 4 bases, J lost 5 bases, and 19 bases lay in between. Germline assignment: CDR1 SGDLS and CDR2 YYNGEE. This chain's CDR3 is CASSPGAGVDDNEQFF. CDR3 sequence (DNA): TGTGCCAGCAGCCCAGGGGCGGGAGTAGATGACAATGAGCAGTTCTTC.

The rearrangement uses TRBV6-1 and TRBJ1-1; D not resolved. The germline V and J ends were trimmed by 2 bases and 1 base, with 11 bases remaining between them. The CDR3 is 15 amino acids. Germline V gives CDR1 MNHNS, CDR2 SASEGT. This CDR3 reads CASSERAHSNTEAFF. DNA of the CDR3: TGTGCCAGCAGTGAACGAGCCCATTCGAACACTGAAGCTTTCTTT.

This clone appeared a few times. The genes are TRBV9 and TRBJ1-2, with 7 nucleotides matching TRBD1. The CDR3 runs 13 residues. Germline lookup yields CDR1 SGDLS and CDR2 YYNGEE. V shed 4 bases and J 4 bases; nucleotides not matched to a gene: 4. The CDR3 is CASSRGQTYGYTF. The CDR3 bases are TGTGCCAGCAGCCGGGGACAGACCTATGGCTACACCTTC.

In nucleotides, the CDR3 is TGTGCCAGCAGCGACACCGGGGAGCTGCTTTTT. Encoded protein: CASSDTGELLF. This rearrangement joins TRBV21-1 to TRBJ2-2; the table's TRBD2 call for D was not verified on the DNA. TRBV21-1 is a recognized pseudogene. The CDR3 has 11 amino acids.

This chain uses TRBV29-1 with TRBJ2-2, with D unresolved. Looked up from germline, CDR1 is SQVTM and CDR2 is ANQGSEA. This CDR3 is 14 amino acids long. The V end was cut by 1 base, the J end by 0 bases, with 6 bases between. The chain's CDR3 is CSVEVTANTGELFF. CDR3 DNA sequence: TGCAGCGTTGAAGTGACTGCGAACACCGGGGAGCTGTTTTTT.

The V gene is TRBV9, the J gene TRBJ2-1; TRBD2 is a possible D gene (6 bases). V was shortened by 2 bases and J by 3 bases, with 12 bases between the two germline ends. The CDR3 extends over 15 amino acids. In germline, CDR1 is SGDLS, CDR2 YYNGEE. CDR3 sequence reads: CASSVDSGGYNEQFF. DNA of the CDR3: TGTGCCAGCAGCGTGGACTCCGGGGGCTACAATGAGCAGTTCTTC.

The rearrangement uses TRBV9 and TRBJ2-1; maybe TRBD2 (5 bases). Trimming took 4 bases from V and 4 from J, leaving 12 bases between them. The CDR3 covers 14 residues. The germline gives CDR1 SGDLS, CDR2 YYNGEE. CDR3 residues: CASSPRTAYNEQFF. DNA of the CDR3: TGTGCCAGCAGCCCCCGGACTGCATACAATGAGCAGTTCTTC.

This rearrangement joins TRBV19 to TRBJ2-1; 12 nucleotides agree with TRBD2. The trim removed 8 bases at V and 4 bases at J, leaving 6 bases unmatched. This CDR3 contains 15 residues. In germline, CDR1 is LNHDA, CDR2 SQIVND (reference sequence). The DNA for the CDR3 is TGTGCCAGTCTCCCTGGACTAGCGGGATACAATGAGCAGTTCTTC. This gives the protein CASLPGLAGYNEQFF.

This chain joins TRBV6-1 and TRBJ2-1; the match to TRBD2 covers 7 bases. J gave up 1 base and V 2 bases, and 2 bases lay outside the gene matches. Germline-derived CDR1 and CDR2 are MNHNS and SASEGT. This CDR3 comprises 15 residues. This CDR3 reads CASSEREGSYNEQFF. CDR3 nucleotide sequence: TGTGCCAGCAGTGAAAGGGAGGGGTCCTACAATGAGCAGTTCTTC.

The V gene is TRBV4-1, the J gene TRBJ2-3; no clear D gene. CDR1 and CDR2 (germline): MGHRA, YSYEKL. The CDR3 totals 15 residues. V dropped 0 bases and J dropped 4 bases, with 11 bases sitting between them. CDR3 sequence (DNA): TGCGCCAGCAGCCAAGATACGGGTGGCGCAGATACGCAGTATTTT. Its translation is CASSQDTGGADTQYF.

This clone has a handful of counts. This chain connects TRBV7-9 to TRBJ1-5, with D possibly TRBD1 on 5 matching bases. The CDR3 length is 16 residues. The germline gives CDR1 SEHNR, CDR2 FQNEAQ (reference sequence). V lost 3 bases to trimming and J lost 2 bases, with 14 bases between them. The chain's CDR3 is CASSFGPQGGNQPQHF. For the CDR3, the DNA is TGTGCCAGCAGCTTTGGTCCCCAGGGTGGCAATCAGCCCCAGCATTTT.

CDR3 residues: CSAGQGNAEAFF. CDR3 DNA: TGCAGCGCGGGACAGGGTAACGCTGAAGCTTTCTTT. The V gene is TRBV29-1, the J gene TRBJ1-1; 9 positions agree with TRBD1. The trim removed 7 bases at V and 6 bases at J, leaving 6 bases unmatched. Germline CDR1 is SQVTM and CDR2 is ANQGSEA. The CDR3 runs to 12 residues.

The chain joins TRBV19 to TRBJ2-5; 10 nucleotides line up with TRBD1. With V trimmed by 8 bases and J by 4 bases, 7 bases remained unmatched. The CDR3 length is 14 residues. The germline V gene has CDR1 LNHDA and CDR2 SQIVND (reference sequence). This CDR3 reads CASQSGDRGETQYF. The CDR3 bases are TGTGCCAGTCAATCGGGGGACAGGGGAGAGACCCAGTACTTC.

V usage is TRBV3-1 (or the pseudogene TRBV3-2) and J usage is TRBJ1-6, with 7 nucleotides matching TRBD1. Germline CDR1 reads LGHDT; CDR2 reads YNNKEL (reference sequence). This CDR3 is built from 16 residues. V shed 5 bases, J shed 8 bases, and the junction held 12 bases outside the gene matches. The DNA for the CDR3 is TGTGCCAGCAGCTCCTGGGACAGTTTCGCGGATTCACCCCTCCACTTT. Its protein is CASSSWDSFADSPLHF.